The entry that follows covers one T cell receptor (beta chain) sequence. Germline V gives CDR1 SNHLY, CDR2 FYNNEI. CDR3 size: 16 residues. V was trimmed by 7 bases and J by 2 bases, leaving 20 bases between them. Only in-frame clones appear in the TCRdb table, and some are missing; sequencing was by immunoSEQ multiplex PCR. The data hold 110,000 or so clones, with under 70% observed a single time. This entry belongs to a study of shared clonotypes between healthy human individuals. Sample: memory CD8+ T cells sorted from blood. Subset given: CD45RO+ cells pooled with CCR7-negative TemRA cells. This TCR was recovered from a woman in her twenties or thirties in good health. The rearrangement links TRBV2 to TRBJ1-1; D might be TRBD1 (5 bases). The chain's CDR3 is CASTPRRRGGNTEAFF. The DNA of the CDR3 is TGTGCCAGCACACCCCGCAGACGGGGGGGTAACACTGAAGCTTTCTTT.